Below, one TCR beta chain is given with its context. This sample was included in a study of blood T cell repertoires in COVID-19. Measured with immunoSEQ multiplex PCR; TCRdb has only the in-frame clones, and not every one. This table has some 200,000 clones, just over 85% appearing once. The germline CDR1 and CDR2 sequences are LGHNA and YSLEER. This CDR3 spans 15 amino acids. The germline V and J ends were trimmed by 3 bases and 2 bases, with 13 bases remaining between them. Participants came from roughly 25 US areas, aged about 18 to 100 years. The chain is built from TRBV4-3 and TRBJ1-2; no clear D. The sequenced material came from PBMCs or T cells enriched from blood (not recorded which). The sequence was obtained from a middle-aged woman with acute COVID-19. The CDR3 nucleotides are TGCGCCAGCAGCCAGGGAACGACGGGGAACTATGGCTACACCTTC. Its translation is CASSQGTTGNYGYTF.